Each of the 18 T cell receptor beta chains below was sequenced from the same sample in a study of lung T cells in sarcoidosis with Löfgren's syndrome. MiXCR was run by TCRdb on the reads, yielding one entry per CDR3 protein. The table has 60,000 to 65,000 distinct CDR3 sequences, about 20% seen once. Sequenced sample: CD4+ T cells from PBMCs. The origin of the receptors is a human donor with sarcoidosis (Löfgren's syndrome or another form), or a control subject (not recorded which).

This clonotype showed up many times. The chain joins TRBV20-1 to TRBJ2-3; 7 bases match TRBD2. The CDR3 sequence is 16 residues long. V trimming: 3 bases; J trimming: 1 base; junction bases outside the gene matches: 10. Germline CDR1 reads DFQATT; CDR2 reads SNEGSKA (reference sequence). In DNA form, the CDR3 reads TGCAGTGCTAGCCCAATACTAGCGCCTCGCACAGATACGCAGTATTTT. Its translation is CSASPILAPRTDTQYF.

The chain recombines TRBV5-6 with TRBJ2-4; possibly TRBD2 for D (6 bases). This CDR3 region has 11 residues. Germline CDR1 and CDR2: SGHDT and YYEEEE. The germline V and J ends were trimmed by 5 bases and 14 bases, with 14 bases remaining between them. The CDR3 region has the DNA TGTGCCAGCAGTAAGGGGCGGGGAGAGTACTTC. Amino acids: CASSKGRGEYF.

This clonotype appeared a single time. The V and J genes are TRBV28 and TRBJ1-1; D unclear. The CDR3 sequence is 13 residues long. The V and J ends lost 5 bases and 0 bases respectively, with 7 bases between them. Looked up from germline, CDR1 is MDHEN and CDR2 is SYDVKM. The CDR3 sequence: CASSVTMNTEAFF. The CDR3 DNA follows: TGTGCCAGCAGTGTGACGATGAACACTGAAGCTTTCTTT. The full variable domain, its missing parts supplied by reference TRBV28 and TRBJ1-1, is DVKVTQSSRYLVKRTGEKVFLECVQDMDHENMFWYRQDPGLGLRLIYFSYDVKMKEKGDIPEGYSVSREKKERFSLILESASTNQTSMYLCASSVTMNTEAFFGQGTRLTVV.

This clonotype occurred many times. The chain uses TRBV20-1 and TRBJ1-2, with TRBD1 matching 8 bases. Unmatched junction bases numbered 10, after V lost 1 base and J lost 0 bases. The CDR3 runs to 17 residues. Germline V gene data show CDR1 as DFQATT and CDR2 as SNEGSKA (reference sequence). The DNA for the CDR3 is TGCAGTGCTAGAGTAGGGAGAGGGACAGGCCCTAACTATGGCTACACCTTC. Protein product: CSARVGRGTGPNYGYTF.

This clonotype was observed many times. V is TRBV27 and J is TRBJ1-1; D may be TRBD1 (6 bases). The CDR3 is 15 amino acids. The germline V gene has CDR1 MNHEY and CDR2 SMNVEV (reference sequence). V lost 6 bases and J lost 1, with 15 bases in between. This CDR3 is CASRLAQQGNTEAFF. The CDR3 nucleotides are TGTGCCAGCAGATTGGCGCAACAGGGGAACACTGAAGCTTTCTTT.

Details on this clonotype: This may stem from a read error, because a much larger clone lies one nucleotide away. The V call is TRBV7-2, the J call TRBJ1-4; D perhaps matches TRBD1 (5 bases). Looked up from germline, CDR1 is SGHTA and CDR2 is FQGNSA. There are 15 residues in the CDR3. The CDR3 DNA reads as TGTGCCGGCAGCCTCACAGGTTCAACTAATGAAAAACTGTTTTTT. This gives the protein CAGSLTGSTNEKLFF.

To note about this clonotype: This may stem from a read error, because a much larger clone lies one nucleotide away. The rearrangement joins TRBV7-2 to TRBJ2-1; TRBD1 matches 8 bases. CDR3 size: 15 residues. Germline CDR1 SGHTA, CDR2 FQGNSA. Losses at the gene ends were 7 bases for V and 6 bases for J; bases not matched to a gene: 11. As DNA, the CDR3 is TGTGCCAGCACCCAGGGGGCTAGCCAGTGCAATGAGCAGTTCTTC. It translates to CASTQGASQCNEQFF.

This clonotype is judged medium-sized. This chain joins TRBV6-1 and TRBJ1-2, with a possible D match to TRBD1 (5 bases). The V gene's germline CDR1 is MNHNS and CDR2 SASEGT. Between the trimmed V and J ends, which lost 6 bases and 2 bases, there was a span of 16 bases. The CDR3 length is 15 residues. The CDR3 sequence is CASRETGTGNYGYTF. The CDR3 DNA is TGTGCCAGCAGGGAAACCGGGACGGGGAACTATGGCTACACCTTC.

This clonotype has more than one count but fewer than ten. The chain employs TRBV7-3 and TRBJ2-5, with D uncertain. Germline CDR1 is SGHTA and CDR2 is FQGTGA. Trimming left V 5 bases short and J 5 bases short, with 12 bases between. The CDR3 sequence is 13 residues long. DNA of the CDR3: TGTGCCAGCAGCCCCACCGTGGGGGAGACCCAGTACTTC. Translating it yields CASSPTVGETQYF.

A note on this clonotype: Compared with germline, one end of the junction differs, possibly owing to a read error. The gene calls are TRBV24-1 and TRBJ2-2, with D tentatively TRBD2 (6 bases). The CDR3 consists of 17 residues. CDR1 and CDR2 (germline): KGHDR, SFDVKD. The CDR3 DNA follows: TGTGCCACCAGTCCCCTCTTAAGCGGCGCCAACACCGGGGGGCTGTTTTTT. It codes for CATSPLLSGANTGGLFF.

This chain links TRBV18 with TRBJ1-1; D remains ambiguous. CDR1 KGHSH and CDR2 LQKENI come from the germline V gene. Trimming took off 5 bases at V and 1 base at J, with 11 bases between the two ends. The CDR3 consists of 14 residues. The DNA of the CDR3 is TGTGCCAGCTCATCCAAGAGGGAGAACACTGAAGCTTTCTTT. It yields the protein CASSSKRENTEAFF.

Note on this clonotype: It may be a read error: a sequence one base away is much more abundant. V is TRBV11-2 and J is TRBJ2-3; D is uncertain. Germline V lookup: CDR1 SGHAT, CDR2 FQNNGV. CDR3 size: 14 residues. CDR3 nucleotide sequence: TGTGCCAGCAGCTTACAAGGAATCACAGATACGCGGTATTTT. Translation: CASSLQGITDTRYF.

This clonotype has a count of ten or more. The gene calls are TRBV7-2 and TRBJ2-3; no firm D call. This CDR3 has 12 amino acids. Germline V gives CDR1 SGHTA, CDR2 FQGNSA. Trimming stripped 5 bases from V and 6 bases from J, with 9 bases between. CDR3 nucleotide sequence: TGTGCCAGCAGCCGATTTTCGGATACGCAGTATTTT. It encodes CASSRFSDTQYF.

A note on this clonotype: This may come from a read error, since a much larger clone is one base off. V is TRBV20-1 and J is TRBJ1-2; D call uncertain. Germline assignment: CDR1 DFQATT and CDR2 SNEGSKA (reference sequence). The CDR3 runs 13 residues. CDR3 in amino acids: CSALGPANYGHTF. In DNA form, the CDR3 reads TGCAGTGCCCTGGGCCCCGCGAACTATGGCCACACCTTC.

This rearrangement joins TRBV11-2 to TRBJ2-5; 11 bases map to TRBD1. CDR1 and CDR2 (germline): SGHAT, FQNNGV. Trimming at V came to 3 bases and at J to 3 bases, leaving 6 bases not matched to a gene. The CDR3 runs 16 residues. CDR3 DNA sequence: TGTGCCAGCAGCTTCGGACAGGGGGCGGTCAAAGAGACCCAGTACTTC. Translated, it gives CASSFGQGAVKETQYF.

This clonotype was found many times. The chain recombines TRBV27 with TRBJ2-6, with TRBD2 as a possible D gene (5 bases). V dropped 7 bases and J dropped 3 bases, with 16 bases sitting between them. The CDR3 runs 16 residues. Germline CDR1 MNHEY, CDR2 SMNVEV (reference sequence). Here the CDR3 DNA reads TGTGCCAGCACCATCGGACCGGGAATTGGGGCCAACGTCCTGACTTTC. As protein: CASTIGPGIGANVLTF.

At least ten counts were recorded for this clonotype. J is TRBJ1-1 and V is TRBV20-1, with D possibly matching TRBD1 (5 bases). Looked up from germline, CDR1 is DFQATT and CDR2 is SNEGSKA (reference sequence). V lost 5 bases, J lost 0 bases, and 10 bases lay in between. The CDR3 consists of 13 residues. CDR3 residues: CSAPGTLNTEAFF. In DNA form, the CDR3 reads TGCAGTGCTCCCGGGACGTTGAACACTGAAGCTTTCTTT.

This clonotype was seen at least ten times. V and J are TRBV27 and TRBJ1-6; 7 bases map to TRBD1. The CDR3 is made up of 15 amino acids. The V gene end was trimmed by 2 bases and the J gene end by 10 bases; junction bases not matched to a gene: 8. The germline V gene encodes CDR1 MNHEY and CDR2 SMNVEV (reference sequence). As DNA, the CDR3 is TGTGCCAGCAGTTTAGAGGGGGCTCTAGGGTCACCCCTCCACTTT. Its protein is CASSLEGALGSPLHF.